These 32 T cell receptor beta chains were all obtained from the same sample, sequenced in a study of T cells in Graves' hyperthyroidism and ophthalmopathy. Researchers amplified the TCR beta CDR3 regions from RNA transcripts. The HTBI set primed first-round TCR CDR3 RT-PCR. TCRdb redid the calling of the multiplex PCR reads with MiXCR, one entry per CDR3 protein. The data hold roughly 720,000 distinct CDR3 sequences, with around a sixth observed a single time. What was sequenced was blood. Receptor source: a man between 45 and 60 years old with Graves' hyperthyroidism.

The chain is built from TRBV3-1 and TRBJ2-3, with D unresolved. The CDR3 runs 14 residues. CDR1 is LGHDT, CDR2 YNNKEL, per germline (reference sequence). V lost 4 bases to trimming and J lost 6 bases, with 14 bases between them. CDR3 sequence reads: CASSPTNSRDTQYF. The CDR3 nucleotides read TGTGCCAGCAGCCCAACCAATTCTCGGGATACGCAGTATTTT.

A few counts support this clonotype. The chain is built from TRBV20-1 and TRBJ2-4; 7 bases line up with TRBD2. The CDR3 length is 13 residues. With V trimmed by 6 bases and J by 4 bases, 6 bases remained unmatched. Germline V CDR1 and CDR2: DFQATT, SNEGSKA (reference sequence). The CDR3 DNA follows: TGCAGTGCCTATTCGCGGGAGAAAAACATTCAGTACTTC. Amino acid sequence: CSAYSREKNIQYF.

V gene TRBV6-1 combines with J gene TRBJ2-6; the D is unclear. The V gene's germline CDR1 is MNHNS and CDR2 SASEGT. The CDR3 extends over 16 amino acids. The V end lost 8 bases, the J end lost 3 bases, and 17 bases lay between the germline ends. CDR3 region: CASGAESQIGANVLTF. CDR3 nucleotide sequence: TGTGCCAGCGGAGCAGAAAGTCAAATTGGGGCCAACGTCCTGACTTTC.

This clonotype was detected ten times or more. This chain connects TRBV12-3 or TRBV12-4 to TRBJ1-2; D is unresolved. The CDR3 extends over 16 amino acids. V lost 1 base, J lost 8 bases, and 20 bases lay in between. The CDR3 sequence is CASSLVWNGAMVGYTF. CDR3 DNA: TGTGCCAGCAGTTTAGTATGGAACGGTGCTATGGTAGGCTACACCTTC.

This clonotype was found many times. The chain joins TRBV18 to TRBJ1-1, with a weak D call TRBD1 (5 bases). V shed 2 bases and J shed 1 base, with 11 bases lying between them. Looked up from germline, CDR1 is KGHSH and CDR2 is LQKENI. This CDR3 is built from 15 residues. The CDR3 DNA reads TGTGCCAGCTCACCATTGTACGACAGGAACACTGAAGCTTTCTTT. It translates to CASSPLYDRNTEAFF.

This clonotype appeared many times. V is TRBV20-1 and J is TRBJ2-7; a possible D gene is TRBD2 (5 bases). Per the germline V gene, CDR1 is DFQATT and CDR2 is SNEGSKA (reference sequence). CDR3 length equals 15 residues. Trimming removed 2 bases at V and 3 bases at J, with 17 bases between. The CDR3: CSARPADSRDYEQYF. CDR3 bases: TGCAGTGCTAGACCCGCGGACTCAAGAGACTACGAGCAGTACTTC.

This clonotype was seen a few times. The chain is built from TRBV7-8 and TRBJ2-3; maybe TRBD2 (7 bases). This CDR3 spans 15 amino acids. Looked up from germline, CDR1 is SGHVS and CDR2 is FQNEAQ. V dropped 5 bases and J dropped 4 bases, with 16 bases sitting between them. CDR3 DNA: TGTGCCAGCAGCCCCGGGCGGGGGCGAGCAGATACGCAGTATTTT. It translates to CASSPGRGRADTQYF.

Many counts were recorded for this clonotype. This sequence joins TRBV28 and TRBJ2-5; D not certain. CDR3 length equals 12 residues. Germline V gives CDR1 MDHEN, CDR2 SYDVKM. Deletions cut 7 bases from V and 2 bases from J, with 8 bases between. The CDR3 DNA follows: TGTGCCAGCAAAGGGCGGCAAGAGACCCAGTACTTC. It codes for CASKGRQETQYF.

In its sample, this clonotype was seen many times. The chain combines TRBV6-1 with TRBJ1-2; D gene ambiguous. Germline CDR1 is MNHNS and CDR2 is SASEGT. This CDR3 comprises 14 residues. Trimming shortened V by 1 base and J by 4 bases, and 10 bases separated the two germline ends. The CDR3 DNA reads TGTGCCAGCAGTGAAGGTCCAGGCGGCTATGGCTACACCTTC. Encoded protein: CASSEGPGGYGYTF.

This clonotype was recorded at least ten times. The chain recombines TRBV7-8 with TRBJ2-5, with 8 bases lining up with TRBD1. The CDR3 runs 15 residues. Looked up from germline, CDR1 is SGHVS and CDR2 is FQNEAQ. V shed 5 bases, J shed 4 bases, and the junction held 9 bases outside the gene matches. Written as DNA, the CDR3 is TGTGCCAGCAGCCTAGGCGGACAGGGCCGAGAGACCCAGTACTTC. The encoded protein is CASSLGGQGRETQYF.

For this clonotype: A much larger clonotype is one base distant, so this may be a read error. The chain is built from TRBV27 and TRBJ2-2; D may correspond to TRBD1 or TRBD2 (5 bases each). Germline V gene sequence: CDR1 MNHEY, CDR2 SMNVEV (reference sequence). The CDR3 totals 15 residues. The CDR3 reads CASSPLRDGTEELFF. For the CDR3, the DNA is TGTGCCAGCAGTCCCCTCCGGGACGGCACCGAGGAGCTGTTTTTT.

Worth noting for this clonotype: A much larger clone lies one base from this, so it may be a read error. The chain joins TRBV18 to TRBJ2-5; D perhaps matches TRBD2 (6 bases). The CDR3 totals 13 residues. CDR1 KGHSH and CDR2 LQKENI come from the germline V gene. CDR3 sequence (DNA): TGTGCCAGCTCAGCACCGGGGGTTGAGACCCAGTACTTC. This encodes CASSAPGVETQYF.

The V and J genes are TRBV7-2 and TRBJ2-1; 10 nucleotides match TRBD2. CDR1 is SGHTA and CDR2 is FQGNSA in the germline V gene. J gave up 10 bases and V 2 bases, and 5 bases lay outside the gene matches. This CDR3 has 14 amino acids. The CDR3 sequence is CASSLSGRAVEQFF. The CDR3 coding sequence is TGTGCCAGCAGCTTAAGCGGGAGGGCCGTAGAGCAGTTCTTC.

Ten or more counts support this clonotype. The J gene is TRBJ1-1, the V gene TRBV6-5; D not certain. CDR1 and CDR2 (germline): MNHEY, SVGAGI. V was trimmed by 0 bases and J by 0 bases, leaving 8 bases between them. The CDR3 loop spans 15 amino acids. This chain's CDR3 is CASSYSADMNTEAFF. The CDR3 DNA is TGTGCCAGCAGTTACTCGGCGGATATGAACACTGAAGCTTTCTTT.

This clonotype was found many times. The gene calls are TRBV28 and TRBJ2-1; TRBD1 is a possible D gene (6 bases). This CDR3 spans 15 amino acids. From germline, CDR1 is MDHEN and CDR2 SYDVKM. The V gene lost 4 bases and the J gene lost 6 bases, with 16 bases spanning the gap. This chain's CDR3 is CASSYRADLSNEQFF. DNA of the CDR3: TGTGCCAGCAGTTACAGGGCAGATCTTAGCAATGAGCAGTTCTTC.

This clonotype was seen repeatedly, ten times or more. The V call is TRBV28, the J call TRBJ1-2; 7 nucleotides line up with TRBD1. This CDR3 comprises 13 residues. Trimming removed 7 bases from V and 5 bases from J; junction bases left unmatched: 7. Germline CDR1 reads MDHEN; CDR2 reads SYDVKM. The chain's CDR3 is CASIGDSAYGYTF. CDR3 in DNA: TGTGCCAGCATTGGGGACAGCGCGTATGGCTACACCTTC.

The rearrangement joins TRBV2 to TRBJ1-1, with D uncertain. V dropped 0 bases and J dropped 1 base, with 12 bases sitting between them. CDR1 and CDR2 (germline): SNHLY, FYNNEI. CDR3 length: 16 amino acids. CDR3 protein: CASSEAATRGNTEAFF. The CDR3 nucleotides are TGTGCCAGCAGTGAAGCGGCCACCCGGGGGAACACTGAAGCTTTCTTT.

This clonotype has a count of ten or more. The V call is TRBV28, the J call TRBJ2-5; 8 bases match TRBD1. CDR3 length: 17 amino acids. The germline gives CDR1 MDHEN, CDR2 SYDVKM. V lost 5 bases and J lost 1; bases outside the gene matches: 12. DNA for the CDR3: TGTGCCAGCAGTCCTTCCCCGGGACAGGAACCCCAAGAGACCCAGTACTTC. Amino acid sequence: CASSPSPGQEPQETQYF.

V and J are TRBV5-1 and TRBJ1-4, with no clear D. CDR1 is SGHRS and CDR2 is YFSETQ in the germline V gene. V was shortened by 3 bases and J by 8 bases, with 17 bases between the two germline ends. The CDR3 is made up of 15 amino acids. This CDR3 reads CASSSKRGSGEKLFF. The CDR3 nucleotides are TGCGCCAGCAGCTCCAAGAGAGGGTCGGGGGAAAAACTGTTTTTT.

This sequence joins TRBV25-1 and TRBJ2-7, with a possible D match to TRBD2 (7 bases). Germline lookup yields CDR1 MGHDK and CDR2 SYGVNS. V lost 0 bases, J lost 0 bases, and 12 bases lay in between. The CDR3 is 16 amino acids. CDR3 coding DNA: TGTGCCAGCAGTGAATATAGGGGGACTACCTCCTACGAGCAGTACTTC. Translated: CASSEYRGTTSYEQYF.

This clonotype was seen many times. The chain links TRBV18 to TRBJ1-2, with TRBD1 as a possible D gene (5 bases). The V and J ends lost 3 bases and 8 bases respectively, with 19 bases between them. Germline assignment: CDR1 KGHSH and CDR2 LQKENI. The length of the CDR3 is 15 residues. The CDR3 sequence is CASSPRDGANLGYTF. As DNA, the CDR3 is TGTGCCAGCTCACCGCGGGACGGCGCCAATTTGGGCTACACCTTC.

The chain combines TRBV4-2 with TRBJ2-5; the D gene is possibly TRBD1 (6 bases). Germline V gives CDR1 LGHNA, CDR2 YNFKEQ. The CDR3 runs 14 residues. V lost 1 base and J lost 5, with 11 bases in between. In DNA, the CDR3 is TGTGCCAGCAGCCAAGCGGGGACACTGGAGACCCAGTACTTC. It specifies CASSQAGTLETQYF.

In its sample, this clonotype was seen many times. CDR3: CASLGTADEQFF. Here the CDR3 DNA reads TGTGCCAGTCTCGGGACCGCCGATGAGCAGTTCTTC. The V and J genes are TRBV28 and TRBJ2-1; D tentatively reads TRBD1 or TRBD2 (5 bases each). V lost 9 bases and J 8 bases, leaving 14 bases between the germline ends. Germline-derived CDR1 and CDR2 are MDHEN and SYDVKM. This CDR3 has 12 amino acids.

This clonotype came up a few times. The rearrangement uses TRBV12-3 or TRBV12-4 and TRBJ2-1, with a weak D call TRBD1 (6 bases). V gave up 9 bases and J gave up 6 bases, with 15 bases separating them. The CDR3 has 13 residues. Here the CDR3 reads CASNGQLLNEQFF. CDR3 DNA: TGTGCCAGTAATGGACAGCTCCTCAATGAGCAGTTCTTC.

This clonotype came up many times. The chain uses TRBV19 and TRBJ2-1; 11 bases are shared with TRBD2. Germline CDR1 reads LNHDA; CDR2 reads SQIVND (reference sequence). The CDR3 contains 19 residues. Unmatched junction bases numbered 12, after V lost 5 bases and J lost 0 bases. The CDR3 region is CASSPGLADLRSSYNEQFF. DNA for the CDR3: TGTGCCAGTAGTCCGGGACTAGCGGACCTAAGGAGCTCCTACAATGAGCAGTTCTTC.

The rearrangement joins TRBV28 to TRBJ2-7, with 8 nucleotides matching TRBD2. This CDR3 is 16 amino acids long. Germline values: CDR1 MDHEN, CDR2 SYDVKM. With 3 bases clipped from V and 5 bases from J, the junction kept 12 bases outside the gene matches. CDR3 bases: TGTGCCAGCAGTTTGCCGAGCGGGAGCCCTTTGAACGAGCAGTACTTC. Translation: CASSLPSGSPLNEQYF.

This clonotype turned up a few times. This rearrangement joins TRBV18 to TRBJ2-3; 11 bases agree with TRBD2. The CDR3 has 19 residues. The V segment lost 6 bases and the J segment 0 bases; nucleotides outside the gene matches: 14. Germline V gene sequence: CDR1 KGHSH, CDR2 LQKENI. DNA of the CDR3: TGTGCCAGCTCCACGGAAACTAGCGGGAGTCCTGCTAGCACAGATACGCAGTATTTT. Its protein is CASSTETSGSPASTDTQYF. The full variable domain, in which reference TRBV18 and TRBJ2-3 provide the parts outside the CDR3, is NAGVMQNPRHLVRRRGQEARLRCSPMKGHSHVYWYRQLPEEGLKFMVYLQKENIIDESGMPKERFSAEFPKEGPSILRIQQVVRGDSAAYFCASSTETSGSPASTDTQYFGPGTRLTVL.

V is TRBV6-1 and J is TRBJ1-1, with D hard to call. Germline CDR1 is MNHNS and CDR2 is SASEGT. The CDR3 loop spans 14 amino acids. The germline V and J ends were trimmed by 1 base and 2 bases, with 8 bases remaining between them. CDR3 residues: CASSEGRGNTEAFF. CDR3 DNA: TGTGCCAGCAGTGAAGGGAGAGGAAACACTGAAGCTTTCTTT.

The J gene is TRBJ1-5, the V gene TRBV20-1; a possible D gene is TRBD1 (6 bases). Germline CDR1 is DFQATT and CDR2 is SNEGSKA (reference sequence). The CDR3 runs 14 residues. Trimming took off 5 bases at V and 1 base at J, with 12 bases between the two ends. The CDR3: CSAPQGNSNQPQHF. CDR3 sequence (DNA): TGCAGTGCTCCTCAGGGGAACAGCAATCAGCCCCAGCATTTT.

Ten or more counts support this clonotype. The chain couples TRBV11-2 to TRBJ2-7; TRBD1 aligns across 7 bases. The CDR3 has 12 residues. V lost 6 bases to trimming and J lost 6 bases; unmatched junction nucleotides: 5. In germline, CDR1 is SGHAT, CDR2 FQNNGV. The CDR3 is CASSQDRVEQYF. The CDR3 nucleotides are TGTGCCAGCAGTCAAGACAGGGTCGAGCAGTACTTC.

The J gene is TRBJ2-7, the V gene TRBV6-2 or TRBV6-3; weak D call: TRBD1 (6 bases). V dropped 7 bases and J dropped 3 bases, with 19 bases sitting between them. The CDR3 runs 15 residues. Germline assignment: CDR1 MNHEY and CDR2 SVGEGT. CDR3 sequence: CASIDPYRDVYEQYF. The DNA of the CDR3 is TGTGCCAGCATAGACCCATACAGGGATGTCTACGAGCAGTACTTC.

The sample holds many counts of this clonotype. The chain is built from TRBV7-2 and TRBJ2-3; unclear D gene. The germline gives CDR1 SGHTA, CDR2 FQGNSA. Trimming removed 1 base at V and 4 bases at J, with 9 bases between. The CDR3 contains 14 residues. The CDR3 reads CASSLGVGPDTQYF. CDR3 nucleotide sequence: TGTGCCAGCAGCTTAGGCGTGGGTCCAGATACGCAGTATTTT.